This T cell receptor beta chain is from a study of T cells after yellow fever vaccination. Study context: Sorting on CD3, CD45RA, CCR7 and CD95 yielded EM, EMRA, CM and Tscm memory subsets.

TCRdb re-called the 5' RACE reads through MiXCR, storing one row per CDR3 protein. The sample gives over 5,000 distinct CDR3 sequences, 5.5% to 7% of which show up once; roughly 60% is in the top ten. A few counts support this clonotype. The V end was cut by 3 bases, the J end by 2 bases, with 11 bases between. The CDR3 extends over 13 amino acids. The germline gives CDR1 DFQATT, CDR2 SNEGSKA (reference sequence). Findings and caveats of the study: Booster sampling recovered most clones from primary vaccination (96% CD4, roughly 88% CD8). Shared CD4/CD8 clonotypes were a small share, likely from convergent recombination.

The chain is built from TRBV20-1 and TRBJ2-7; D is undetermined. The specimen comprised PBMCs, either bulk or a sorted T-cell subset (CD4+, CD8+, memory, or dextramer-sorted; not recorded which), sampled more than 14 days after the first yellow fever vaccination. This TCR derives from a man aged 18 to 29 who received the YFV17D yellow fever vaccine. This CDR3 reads CSASQAPAYEQYF. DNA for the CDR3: TGCAGTGCTAGCCAGGCTCCGGCCTACGAGCAGTACTTC.